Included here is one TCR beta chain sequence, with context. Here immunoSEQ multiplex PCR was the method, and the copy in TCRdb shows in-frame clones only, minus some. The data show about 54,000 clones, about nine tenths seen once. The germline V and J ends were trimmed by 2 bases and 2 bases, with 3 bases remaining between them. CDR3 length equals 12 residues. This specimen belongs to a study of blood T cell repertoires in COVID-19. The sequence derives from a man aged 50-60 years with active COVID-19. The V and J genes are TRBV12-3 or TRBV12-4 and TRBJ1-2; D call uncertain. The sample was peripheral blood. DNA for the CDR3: TGTGCCAGCAGTTTACAGAACTATGGCTACACCTTC. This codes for CASSLQNYGYTF.